The 5 T cell receptor beta chains below were found in one sample sequenced in a study of T cells in Graves' hyperthyroidism and ophthalmopathy. Amplification targeted TCR beta CDR3 regions from RNA transcripts. Initially, a first-round RT-PCR of the TCR CDR3 employed the HTBI primer set. In TCRdb, the multiplex PCR reads were re-called with MiXCR into one record per CDR3 protein. Altogether about 530,000 distinct CDR3 sequences are present, over 15% being singletons, with the ten largest covering under 20%. Material: blood. The receptor set was obtained from a young woman with Graves' ophthalmopathy.

This clonotype was counted many times. In DNA, the CDR3 is TGTGCCAGCAGCGCCGGCGGGGGTGGCTACAATGAGCAGTTCTTC. Translating it yields CASSAGGGGYNEQFF. V is TRBV9 and J is TRBJ2-1; 7 nucleotides align to TRBD2. This CDR3 region has 15 residues. From germline, CDR1 is SGDLS and CDR2 YYNGEE. Losses at the gene ends were 3 bases for V and 3 bases for J; bases not matched to a gene: 6.

The chain couples TRBV30 to TRBJ2-5; 13 bases are shared with TRBD2. Trimming cost V 2 bases and J 5 bases; bases outside gene matches: 8. The CDR3 length is 16 residues. Germline V CDR1 and CDR2: GTSNPN, SVGIG (reference sequence). The DNA for the CDR3 is TGTGCCTGGAGTTGGACTAGCGGGAGTAGGGCGGAGACCCAGTACTTC. Amino acid sequence: CAWSWTSGSRAETQYF.

This clonotype was counted only a few times. The chain combines TRBV6-1 with TRBJ1-5; TRBD1 matches at 9 bases. Unmatched junction bases numbered 6, after V lost 7 bases and J lost 2 bases. The V gene's germline CDR1 is MNHNS and CDR2 SASEGT. CDR3 length: 15 residues. CDR3 nucleotide sequence: TGTGCCAGCACATCCCGGGACAGGGGCAATCAGCCCCAGCATTTT. Its translation: CASTSRDRGNQPQHF.

The V gene is TRBV6-1, the J gene TRBJ1-2; the D gene is possibly TRBD1 (5 bases). The germline V gene has CDR1 MNHNS and CDR2 SASEGT. This CDR3 region has 13 residues. With 5 bases removed from V and 7 bases from J, the gap between germline ends came to 14 bases. CDR3 residues: CASSRDWGSGYTF. In DNA form, the CDR3 reads TGTGCCAGCAGTCGCGACTGGGGCTCTGGCTACACCTTC.

CDR3 bases: TGTGCCAGCAGTTCACGGCACTCCTACGAGCAGTACTTC. Translated: CASSSRHSYEQYF. The genes are TRBV12-3 or TRBV12-4 and TRBJ2-7; D remains ambiguous. V lost 4 bases to trimming and J lost 0 bases, with 7 bases between them. This CDR3 is 13 amino acids long.